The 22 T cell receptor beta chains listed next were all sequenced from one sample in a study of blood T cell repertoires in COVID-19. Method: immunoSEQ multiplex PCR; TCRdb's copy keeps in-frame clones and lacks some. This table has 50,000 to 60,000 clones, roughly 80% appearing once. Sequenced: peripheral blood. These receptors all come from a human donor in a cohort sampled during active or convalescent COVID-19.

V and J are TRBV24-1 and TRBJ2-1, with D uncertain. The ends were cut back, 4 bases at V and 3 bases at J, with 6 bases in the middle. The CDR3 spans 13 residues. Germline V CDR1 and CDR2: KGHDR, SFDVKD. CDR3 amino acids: CATSEASYNEQFF. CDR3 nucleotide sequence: TGTGCCACCAGTGAGGCTAGCTACAATGAGCAGTTCTTC.

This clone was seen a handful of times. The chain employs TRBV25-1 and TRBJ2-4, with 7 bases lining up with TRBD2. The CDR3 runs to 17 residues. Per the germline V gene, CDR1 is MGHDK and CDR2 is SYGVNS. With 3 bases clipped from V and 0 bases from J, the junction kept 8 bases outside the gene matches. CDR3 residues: CASSDGSRGEAKNIQYF. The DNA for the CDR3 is TGTGCCAGCAGTGATGGTTCCCGGGGGGAAGCCAAAAACATTCAGTACTTC.

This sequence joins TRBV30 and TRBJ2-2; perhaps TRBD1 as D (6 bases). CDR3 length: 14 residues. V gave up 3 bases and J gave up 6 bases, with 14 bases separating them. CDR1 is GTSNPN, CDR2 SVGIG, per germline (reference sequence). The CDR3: CAWRGAGVAGELFF. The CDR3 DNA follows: TGTGCCTGGAGGGGCGCAGGGGTTGCCGGGGAGCTGTTTTTT. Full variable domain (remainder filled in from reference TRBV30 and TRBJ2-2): SQTIHQWPATLVQPVGSPLSLECTVEGTSNPNLYWYRQAAGRGLQLLFYSVGIGQISSEVPQNLSASRPQDRQFILSSKKLLLSDSGFYLCAWRGAGVAGELFFGEGSRLTVL.

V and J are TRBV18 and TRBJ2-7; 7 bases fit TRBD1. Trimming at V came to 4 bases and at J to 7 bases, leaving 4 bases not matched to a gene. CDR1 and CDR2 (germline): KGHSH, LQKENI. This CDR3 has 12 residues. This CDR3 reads CASSRQGEEQYF. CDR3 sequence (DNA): TGTGCCAGCTCACGCCAGGGGGAGGAGCAGTACTTC.

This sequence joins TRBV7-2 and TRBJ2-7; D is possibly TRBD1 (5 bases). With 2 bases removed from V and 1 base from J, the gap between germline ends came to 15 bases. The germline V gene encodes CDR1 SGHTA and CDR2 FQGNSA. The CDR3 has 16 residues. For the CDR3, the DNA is TGTGCCAGCAGCTTACAGGGAAACCTGTATTCCTACGAGCAGTACTTC. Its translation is CASSLQGNLYSYEQYF.

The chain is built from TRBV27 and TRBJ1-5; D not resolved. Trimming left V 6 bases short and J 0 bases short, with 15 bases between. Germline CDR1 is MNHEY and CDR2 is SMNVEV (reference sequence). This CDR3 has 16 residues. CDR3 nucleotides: TGTGCCAGCAGGTCAGAGGCAGATTATAGCAATCAGCCCCAGCATTTT. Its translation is CASRSEADYSNQPQHF.

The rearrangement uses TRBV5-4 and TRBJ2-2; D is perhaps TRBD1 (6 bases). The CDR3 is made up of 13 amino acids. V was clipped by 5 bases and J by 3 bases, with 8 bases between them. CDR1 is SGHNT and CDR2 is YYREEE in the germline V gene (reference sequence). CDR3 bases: TGTGCCAGCAGGGACAGCGACACCGGGGAGCTGTTTTTT. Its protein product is CASRDSDTGELFF.

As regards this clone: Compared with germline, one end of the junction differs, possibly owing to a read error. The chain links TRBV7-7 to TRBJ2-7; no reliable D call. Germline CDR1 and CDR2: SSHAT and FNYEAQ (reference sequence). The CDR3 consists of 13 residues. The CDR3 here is CASSLGPADEQYF. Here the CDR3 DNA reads TGTGCTAGCAGCTTAGGTCCCGCGGACGAGCAGTACTTC.

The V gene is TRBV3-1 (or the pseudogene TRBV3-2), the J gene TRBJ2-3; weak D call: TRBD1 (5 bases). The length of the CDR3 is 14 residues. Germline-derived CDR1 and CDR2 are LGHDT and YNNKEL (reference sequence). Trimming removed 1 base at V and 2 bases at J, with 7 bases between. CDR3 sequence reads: CASSQGGFTDTQYF. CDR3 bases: TGTGCCAGCAGCCAAGGGGGCTTCACAGATACGCAGTATTTT.

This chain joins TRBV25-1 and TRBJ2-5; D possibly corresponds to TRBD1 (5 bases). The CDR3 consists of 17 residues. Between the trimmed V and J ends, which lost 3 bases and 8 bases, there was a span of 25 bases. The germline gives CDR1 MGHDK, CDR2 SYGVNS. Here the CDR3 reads CASSDSGWPGPADTQYF. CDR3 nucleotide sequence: TGTGCCAGCAGTGATTCCGGGTGGCCAGGGCCCGCAGACACCCAGTACTTC. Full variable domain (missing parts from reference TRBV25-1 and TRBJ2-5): EADIYQTPRYLVIGTGKKITLECSQTMGHDKMYWYQQDPGMELHLIHYSYGVNSTEKGDLSSESTVSRIRTEHFPLTLESARPSHTSQYLCASSDSGWPGPADTQYFGPGTRLLVL.

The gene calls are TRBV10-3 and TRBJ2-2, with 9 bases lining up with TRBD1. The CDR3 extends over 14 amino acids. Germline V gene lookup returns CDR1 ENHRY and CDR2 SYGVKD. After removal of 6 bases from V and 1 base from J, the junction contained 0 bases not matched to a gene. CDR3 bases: TGTGCCATCAGGGGACAGGGGAACACCGGGGAGCTGTTTTTT. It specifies CAIRGQGNTGELFF.

In DNA, the CDR3 is TGTGCCAGCAGCTTAGATCCGGGGATTGGGCAGTTCTTC. It encodes CASSLDPGIGQFF. The chain joins TRBV11-2 to TRBJ2-1; D may be TRBD2 (5 bases). Germline V gives CDR1 SGHAT, CDR2 FQNNGV. With 0 bases removed from V and 12 bases from J, the gap between germline ends came to 12 bases. The CDR3 loop spans 13 amino acids.

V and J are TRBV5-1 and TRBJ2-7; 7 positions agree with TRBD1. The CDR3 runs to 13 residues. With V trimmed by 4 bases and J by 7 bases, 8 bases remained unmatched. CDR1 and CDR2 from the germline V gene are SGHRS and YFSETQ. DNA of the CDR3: TGCGCCAGCAGCCTGGGACAGTCTGGGGAGCAGTACTTC. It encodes CASSLGQSGEQYF.

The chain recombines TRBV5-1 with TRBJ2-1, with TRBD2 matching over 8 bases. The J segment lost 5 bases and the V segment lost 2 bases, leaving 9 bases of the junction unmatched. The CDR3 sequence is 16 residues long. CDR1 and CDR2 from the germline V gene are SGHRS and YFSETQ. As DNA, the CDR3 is TGCGCCAGCAGCTTAGGTGCGGGGGGCATCGACAATGAGCAGTTCTTC. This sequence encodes CASSLGAGGIDNEQFF.

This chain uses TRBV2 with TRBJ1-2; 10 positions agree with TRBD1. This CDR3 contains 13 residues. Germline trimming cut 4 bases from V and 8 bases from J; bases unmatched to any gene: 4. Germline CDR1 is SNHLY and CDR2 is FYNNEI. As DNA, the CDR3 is TGTGCCAGCAGTGTCCGGGACAGGGGAGGCTACACCTTC. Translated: CASSVRDRGGYTF.

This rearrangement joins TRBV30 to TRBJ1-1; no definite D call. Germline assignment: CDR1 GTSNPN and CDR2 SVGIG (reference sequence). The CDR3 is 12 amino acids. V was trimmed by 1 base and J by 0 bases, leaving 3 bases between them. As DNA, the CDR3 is TGTGCCTGGAGTGACATGAACACTGAAGCTTTCTTT. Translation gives CAWSDMNTEAFF. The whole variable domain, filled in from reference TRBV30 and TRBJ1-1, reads SQTIHQWPATLVQPVGSPLSLECTVEGTSNPNLYWYRQAAGRGLQLLFYSVGIGQISSEVPQNLSASRPQDRQFILSSKKLLLSDSGFYLCAWSDMNTEAFFGQGTRLTVV.

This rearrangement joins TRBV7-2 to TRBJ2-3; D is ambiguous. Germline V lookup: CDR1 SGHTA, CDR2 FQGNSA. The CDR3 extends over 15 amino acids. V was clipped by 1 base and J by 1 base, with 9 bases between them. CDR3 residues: CASSLVGQGTDTQYF. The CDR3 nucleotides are TGTGCCAGCAGCTTAGTAGGCCAGGGCACAGATACGCAGTATTTT.

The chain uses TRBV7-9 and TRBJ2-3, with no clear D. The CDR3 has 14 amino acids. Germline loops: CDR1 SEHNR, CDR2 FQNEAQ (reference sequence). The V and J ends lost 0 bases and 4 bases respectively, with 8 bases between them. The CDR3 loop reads CASSLAEAADTQYF. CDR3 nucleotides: TGTGCCAGCAGCTTAGCCGAGGCGGCAGATACGCAGTATTTT. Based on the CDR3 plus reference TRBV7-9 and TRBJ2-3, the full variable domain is DTGVSQNPRHKITKRGQNVTFRCDPISEHNRLYWYRQTLGQGPEFLTYFQNEAQLEKSRLLSDRFSAERPKGSFSTLEIQRTEQGDSAMYLCASSLAEAADTQYFGPGTRLTVL.

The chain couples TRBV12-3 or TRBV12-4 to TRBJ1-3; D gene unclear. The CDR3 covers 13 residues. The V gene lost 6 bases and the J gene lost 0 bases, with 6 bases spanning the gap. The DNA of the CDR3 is TGTGCCAGCAGGCGGTTCTCTGGAAACACCATATATTTT. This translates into CASRRFSGNTIYF.

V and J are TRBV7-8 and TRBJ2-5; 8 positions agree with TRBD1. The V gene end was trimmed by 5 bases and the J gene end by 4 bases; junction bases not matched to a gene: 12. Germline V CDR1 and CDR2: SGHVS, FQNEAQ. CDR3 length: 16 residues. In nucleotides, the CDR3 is TGTGCCAGCAGCCCGACAGGGGCGTCTATAGCAGAGACCCAGTACTTC. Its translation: CASSPTGASIAETQYF.

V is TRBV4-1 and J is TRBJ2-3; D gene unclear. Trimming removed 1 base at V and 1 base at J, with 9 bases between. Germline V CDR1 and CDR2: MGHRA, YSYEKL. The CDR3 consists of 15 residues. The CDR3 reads CASSQARQGTDTQYF. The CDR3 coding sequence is TGCGCCAGCAGCCAAGCCCGGCAGGGCACAGATACGCAGTATTTT.

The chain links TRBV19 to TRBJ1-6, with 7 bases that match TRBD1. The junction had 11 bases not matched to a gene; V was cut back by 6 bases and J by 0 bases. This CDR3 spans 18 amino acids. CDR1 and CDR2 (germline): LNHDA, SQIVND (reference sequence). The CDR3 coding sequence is TGTGCCAGTAGGCAAGGACAGGAGGAGAGCTCCTATAATTCACCCCTCCACTTT. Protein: CASRQGQEESSYNSPLHF.